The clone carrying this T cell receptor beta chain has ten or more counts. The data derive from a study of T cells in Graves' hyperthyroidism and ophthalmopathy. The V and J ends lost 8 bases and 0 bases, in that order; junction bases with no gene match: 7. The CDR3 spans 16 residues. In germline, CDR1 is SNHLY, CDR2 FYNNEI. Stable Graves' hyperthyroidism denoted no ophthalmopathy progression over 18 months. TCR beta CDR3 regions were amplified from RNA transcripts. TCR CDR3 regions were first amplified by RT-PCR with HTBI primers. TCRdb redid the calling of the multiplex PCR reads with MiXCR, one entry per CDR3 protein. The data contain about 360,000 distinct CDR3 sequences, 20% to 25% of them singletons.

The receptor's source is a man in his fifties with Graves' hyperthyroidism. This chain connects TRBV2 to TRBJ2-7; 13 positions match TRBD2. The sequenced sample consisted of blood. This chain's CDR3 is CASRLAGGQVSYEQYF. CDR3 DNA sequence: TGTGCCAGCCGACTAGCGGGAGGCCAGGTCTCCTACGAGCAGTACTTC.